A single sample is the source of the 13 T cell receptor beta chains below, sequenced in a study of identical twins. Each CDR3 protein is one row after TCRdb ran MiXCR on the 5' RACE reads. The data contain a few hundred thousand distinct CDR3 sequences, 7% to 9.5% of them seen just once; the ten biggest clones take up under 10%. The specimen was naive T cells sorted from blood. These receptor sequences come from a woman in her 50s in good health.

This clonotype came up a few times. The gene calls are TRBV12-3 or TRBV12-4 and TRBJ2-3; TRBD2 matches 7 bases. V shed 3 bases, J shed 7 bases, and the junction held 7 bases outside the gene matches. The CDR3 totals 14 residues. The CDR3 loop is CASSFSAGPNTQYF. The CDR3 nucleotides read TGTGCCAGCAGTTTTTCAGCGGGACCAAATACGCAGTATTTT.

This clonotype was detected ten times or more. The chain carries TRBV5-1 and TRBJ1-5; the D gene is possibly TRBD1 (6 bases). The CDR3 consists of 15 residues. V lost 4 bases and J 0 bases, leaving 11 bases between the germline ends. CDR1 is SGHRS and CDR2 is YFSETQ in the germline V gene. The CDR3 is CASSPDSNSNQPQHF. CDR3 coding DNA: TGCGCCAGCAGCCCGGACAGCAATAGCAATCAGCCCCAGCATTTT. Using reference TRBV5-1 and TRBJ1-5 for the parts outside the CDR3, the full variable domain is KAGVTQTPRYLIKTRGQQVTLSCSPISGHRSVSWYQQTPGQGLQFLFEYFSETQRNKGNFPGRFSGRQFSNSRSEMNVSTLELGDSALYLCASSPDSNSNQPQHFGDGTRLSIL.

This rearrangement joins TRBV4-2 to TRBJ2-3; 8 bases align to TRBD2. The CDR3 is made up of 17 amino acids. Germline CDR1 LGHNA, CDR2 YNFKEQ. Germline trimming cut 5 bases from V and 6 bases from J; bases unmatched to any gene: 16. The chain's CDR3 is CASSNTEGLAGSDTQYF. The DNA for the CDR3 is TGTGCCAGCAGCAATACAGAGGGCCTAGCGGGTTCGGATACGCAGTATTTT.

This clonotype was found a few times. The chain employs TRBV4-1 and TRBJ2-2; 11 positions match TRBD1. With 6 bases clipped from V and 3 bases from J, the junction kept 18 bases outside the gene matches. The CDR3 loop spans 20 amino acids. Germline V gives CDR1 MGHRA, CDR2 YSYEKL. The CDR3 spells CASRLKRPGQGGPDTGELFF. The CDR3 nucleotides read TGCGCCAGCAGACTTAAACGTCCGGGACAGGGGGGACCGGACACCGGGGAGCTGTTTTTT.

The chain couples TRBV5-1 to TRBJ1-1; 8 bases match TRBD1. There are 15 residues in the CDR3. The germline CDR1 and CDR2 sequences are SGHRS and YFSETQ. Losses at the gene ends were 3 bases for V and 1 base for J; bases not matched to a gene: 5. The CDR3 reads CASSSPTGANTEAFF. The CDR3 DNA sequence: TGCGCCAGCAGCTCTCCGACAGGGGCGAACACTGAAGCTTTCTTT.

The rearrangement links TRBV13 to TRBJ1-3; D gene unclear. Germline loops: CDR1 PRHDT, CDR2 FYEKMQ (reference sequence). The CDR3 is made up of 16 amino acids. The V and J ends lost 4 bases and 3 bases respectively, with 16 bases between them. Here the CDR3 reads CASSYRRTDLGNTIYF. The CDR3 DNA is TGTGCCAGCAGCTACCGACGGACTGACCTTGGAAACACCATATATTTT.

This clonotype has just one count. The chain couples TRBV12-3 or TRBV12-4 to TRBJ2-7; weak D call: TRBD2 (6 bases). Trimming removed 8 bases from V and 0 bases from J, with 11 bases in between. This CDR3 is 13 amino acids long. The DNA for the CDR3 is TGTGCCAGCCGGGACTTAGACTCCTACGAGCAGTACTTC. It codes for CASRDLDSYEQYF.

This clonotype was seen only a few times. This chain links TRBV4-1 with TRBJ2-2; 7 bases align to TRBD1. The germline V gene has CDR1 MGHRA and CDR2 YSYEKL. The junction had 2 bases not matched to a gene; V was cut back by 3 bases and J by 7 bases. This CDR3 has 13 residues. CDR3 DNA sequence: TGCGCCAGCAGCCAGAACAGGGGCGGGGAGCTGTTTTTT. Translated, it gives CASSQNRGGELFF.

This clonotype was detected many times. CDR3 in amino acids: CAISEKIGELFF. In DNA, the CDR3 is TGTGCCATCAGTGAAAAAATCGGGGAGCTGTTTTTT. J is TRBJ2-2 and V is TRBV10-3; D unresolved. CDR3 length: 12 amino acids. The V end was cut by 3 bases, the J end by 7 bases, with 6 bases between. The germline CDR1 and CDR2 sequences are ENHRY and SYGVKD.

This chain joins TRBV5-1 and TRBJ2-7, with D perhaps TRBD1 (5 bases). The CDR3 extends over 13 amino acids. CDR1 and CDR2 from the germline V gene are SGHRS and YFSETQ. Trimming pared 4 bases from V and 2 bases from J, leaving 10 bases between. The CDR3 sequence: CASSSTGPYEQYF. CDR3 nucleotide sequence: TGCGCCAGCAGCAGTACAGGTCCCTACGAGCAGTACTTC.

This sequence joins TRBV15 and TRBJ2-1; a weak D match, TRBD2 (6 bases). The CDR3 is 12 residues long. V lost 3 bases and J lost 8, with 8 bases in between. The germline V gene encodes CDR1 LNHNV and CDR2 YYDKDF (reference sequence). The chain's CDR3 is CATSRAGYEQFF. DNA of the CDR3: TGTGCCACCAGCAGGGCGGGGTATGAGCAGTTCTTC.

There are a few counts of this clonotype. The V and J genes are TRBV7-2 and TRBJ2-7, with 12 nucleotides matching TRBD2. The CDR3 covers 15 residues. Germline lookup yields CDR1 SGHTA and CDR2 FQGNSA. The ends lost 5 bases at V and 5 bases at J; junction bases unmatched: 7. CDR3 DNA: TGTGCCAGCAGCCAAGAACGACTAGCGGGAGACGAGCAGTACTTC. Translated, it gives CASSQERLAGDEQYF.

V and J are TRBV7-9 and TRBJ1-2, with TRBD1 as a possible D gene (5 bases). V was clipped by 2 bases and J by 0 bases, with 10 bases between them. The CDR3 has 15 amino acids. Germline values: CDR1 SEHNR, CDR2 FQNEAQ (reference sequence). DNA of the CDR3: TGTGCCAGCAGCTTACGACAGAATACTAACTATGGCTACACCTTC. It encodes CASSLRQNTNYGYTF.